The clone carrying this TCR beta chain came up a few times. TCRdb reprocessed the RACE reads via MiXCR and lists one record per CDR3 protein. The sample shows roughly 70,000 distinct CDR3 sequences, 25% to 40% of them seen only once. This sample is part of a study of human T cells and chemical hapten exposure. Documented time point: patch test 1, 2 weeks after DPC sensitization. The treatment: therapeutic diphenylcyclopropenone sensitization with weekly scalp DPC. Every donor had alopecia and was 18 to 70 years old; all were suitable for DPC. This clonotype was sampled from a man between 35 and 55 years old with alopecia areata. Some clones in this sample may be carry-over from other donors' samples. The sample consisted of whole blood, taken in connection with sensitization to the hapten diphenylcyclopropenone (DPC).

The CDR3 loop is CSATGRGETQYF. DNA for the CDR3: TGCAGTGCTACCGGCAGGGGGGAGACCCAGTACTTC. This chain uses TRBV20-1 with TRBJ2-5, with 7 bases matching TRBD1. This CDR3 is built from 12 residues. Germline trimming cut 4 bases from V and 5 bases from J; bases unmatched to any gene: 4. Germline V gene data show CDR1 as DFQATT and CDR2 as SNEGSKA (reference sequence).